One sample yielded the 24 T cell receptor beta chains listed below, sequenced in a study of T cells in women clearing cervical HPV infection. Libraries were prepared by immunoSEQ multiplex PCR; TCRdb keeps only in-frame clonotypes and omits some of them. In total, the table holds roughly 32,000 clones. Sequencing input: blood buffy coat. The receptor set was obtained from a woman between 18 and 75 years old with a cervical HPV16 infection that either progressed to CIN3+ or cleared (not recorded which).

About this clone: The missing CDR3 end, 3 residues past where the read stops, is filled in from the germline J gene. The chain joins TRBV2 to TRBJ1-2; TRBD1 matches at 10 bases. With V trimmed by 6 bases and J by 7 bases, 8 bases remained unmatched. CDR1 and CDR2 from the germline V gene are SNHLY and FYNNEI. The CDR3 runs to 14 residues. The covered CDR3 bases are TGTGCCAGCAGGGCGACCGGACAGGGGGGTGGC. This translates into CASRATGQGGG. The whole CDR3 sequence reads CASRATGQGGGYTF.

As regards this clone: The sequence runs out 3 residues before the end of the CDR3; the remainder is reconstructed from the germline J gene. V usage is TRBV5-1 and J usage is TRBJ2-6; 14 bases map to TRBD2. The CDR3 is made up of 18 amino acids. V lost 3 bases to trimming and J lost 3 bases; unmatched junction nucleotides: 5. From germline, CDR1 is SGHRS and CDR2 YFSETQ. This CDR3 is CASSSGLAGGLGANVLTF. The sequenced CDR3 bases are TGCGCCAGCAGCTCCGGACTAGCGGGAGGACTTGGGGCCAACGTC.

On this clone itself: The read terminates 3 residues ahead of where the CDR3 ends, so the germline J gene completes it. The chain has TRBV19 and TRBJ1-1, with D maybe TRBD1 (5 bases). The V gene's germline CDR1 is LNHDA and CDR2 SQIVND (reference sequence). Trimming removed 1 base from V and 6 bases from J, with 18 bases in between. The CDR3 runs 16 residues. The CDR3 bases that were read are TGTGCCAGTAGTATAGGGGGGGACGGCGGTACCGCTGAA. It is translated as CASSIGGDGGTAE. The whole CDR3 sequence is CASSIGGDGGTAEAFF.

Details on this clone: The read terminates 3 residues before the CDR3 end, so the remaining end is supplied by the germline J gene. This chain uses TRBV20-1 with TRBJ1-1, with 9 bases that match TRBD1. The CDR3 extends over 14 amino acids. Germline lookup yields CDR1 DFQATT and CDR2 SNEGSKA (reference sequence). V was clipped by 7 bases and J by 0 bases; unmatched bases: 6. CDR3 amino acids: CSVKQGALNTEAFF. The covered CDR3 bases are TGCAGTGTTAAACAGGGGGCACTGAACACTGAA.

In regard to this clone: The sequence runs out 3 residues before the end of the CDR3; the remainder is reconstructed from the germline J gene. The chain recombines TRBV5-1 with TRBJ2-3, with no clear D. CDR1 and CDR2 from the germline V gene are SGHRS and YFSETQ. Trimming cost V 0 bases and J 2 bases, with 4 bases left between them. This CDR3 has 13 residues. The chain's CDR3 is CASSLVLTDTQYF. The sequenced CDR3 bases are TGCGCCAGCAGCTTGGTACTCACAGATACG.

This CDR3 is CSVTANYGYTF. The sequenced CDR3 bases are TGCAGCGTTACAGCTAACTATGGC. The chain has TRBV29-1 and TRBJ1-2; D is uncertain. The read halts 3 residues ahead of the CDR3 end, with the missing end drawn from the germline J gene. The CDR3 length is 11 residues. With 5 bases removed from V and 0 bases from J, the gap between germline ends came to 4 bases. CDR1 is SQVTM and CDR2 is ANQGSEA in the germline V gene.

Of note for this clone: The DNA ends 3 residues before the CDR3 does, and the rest of the CDR3 is filled in from the germline J gene. The rearrangement uses TRBV5-1 and TRBJ1-2; the match to TRBD1 covers 9 bases. Trimming cost V 3 bases and J 2 bases; bases outside gene matches: 2. This CDR3 has 14 amino acids. Per the germline V gene, CDR1 is SGHRS and CDR2 is YFSETQ. This chain's CDR3 is CASSWGQGNYGYTF. CDR3 DNA, as far as it was read: TGCGCCAGCAGCTGGGGACAGGGAAACTATGGC.

With regard to this clone: The read terminates 3 residues before the CDR3 end, so the remaining end is supplied by the germline J gene. The chain links TRBV5-4 to TRBJ2-7, with 8 bases that match TRBD2. The germline CDR1 and CDR2 sequences are SGHNT and YYREEE (reference sequence). V shed 2 bases, J shed 3 bases, and the junction held 7 bases outside the gene matches. The CDR3 runs to 15 residues. The CDR3 is CASSLGSGSYYEQYF. The DNA read from the CDR3 is TGTGCCAGCAGCTTAGGCAGCGGGAGTTACTACGAG.

As concerns this clone: The sequenced fragment ends 3 residues before the CDR3 boundary, so the rest is inferred from the germline J gene. The V call is TRBV6-2 or TRBV6-3, the J call TRBJ1-3; 10 nucleotides line up with TRBD1. With V trimmed by 6 bases and J by 2 bases, 10 bases remained unmatched. The CDR3 extends over 17 amino acids. Germline V gene lookup returns CDR1 MNHEY and CDR2 SVGEGT. The CDR3 spells CASSRDRGRVAGNTIYF. The CDR3 bases that were read are TGTGCCAGCAGCCGGGACAGGGGTCGTGTGGCTGGAAACACC.

Regarding this clone: The sequenced fragment ends 3 residues before the CDR3 boundary, so the rest is inferred from the germline J gene. The J gene is TRBJ2-3, the V gene TRBV20-1; 7 nucleotides line up with TRBD2. The germline CDR1 and CDR2 sequences are DFQATT and SNEGSKA (reference sequence). V lost 1 base, J lost 6 bases, and 10 bases stayed unmatched. The CDR3 has 15 residues. CDR3 DNA, as far as it was read: TGCAGTGCTAGAGTGGCGGCAGCGGGGATGGATACG. Translated: CSARVAAAGMDT. The whole CDR3 region reads CSARVAAAGMDTQYF.

Note on this clone: The read stops 3 residues short of the end of the CDR3; the missing end is completed from the germline J gene. Additional DNA sequences in this sample encode the identical CDR3. The gene calls are TRBV19 and TRBJ2-2; TRBD1 matches at 8 bases. Germline V CDR1 and CDR2: LNHDA, SQIVND (reference sequence). This CDR3 region has 22 residues. Losses at the gene ends were 6 bases for V and 3 bases for J; bases not matched to a gene: 27. The CDR3: CASSPKTGADLMKRRDTGELFF. CDR3 bases read: TGTGCCAGTAGCCCGAAGACAGGGGCAGACCTCATGAAGCGCCGGGACACCGGGGAG.

Comment on this clone: Coverage ceases 3 residues before the CDR3 finishes, and the germline J gene fills in the end. The chain links TRBV2 to TRBJ1-5, with D unclear. The CDR3 spans 17 residues. V gave up 8 bases and J gave up 2 bases, with 22 bases separating them. Germline V gene lookup returns CDR1 SNHLY and CDR2 FYNNEI. The CDR3 DNA, read in part, is TGTGCCAGCGGAGAGGGCCCCTTGAGTATAGGCAATCAGCCC. Its protein is CASGEGPLSIGNQP. The full CDR3 reads CASGEGPLSIGNQPQHF.

Frequency places this clone as medium-sized. The DNA read from the CDR3 is TGTGCCAGTAAAGGTTCTTCTAGCACAGATACG. This codes for CASKGSSSTDT. Given in full, the CDR3 is CASKGSSSTDTQYF. The chain has TRBV2 and TRBJ2-3; D not certain. The missing CDR3 end, 3 residues past where the read stops, is filled in from the germline J gene. V shed 9 bases and J shed 0 bases, with 13 bases lying between them. Germline V gene lookup returns CDR1 SNHLY and CDR2 FYNNEI. The CDR3 has 14 amino acids.

Notes on this clone: The read is 3 residues too short to cover the CDR3 end, so that end is filled in from the germline J gene. The chain employs TRBV6-2 or TRBV6-3 and TRBJ2-2; TRBD1 matches 11 bases. The V gene's germline CDR1 is MNHEY and CDR2 SVGEGT. The CDR3 has 16 amino acids. The CDR3 loop reads CASKGQGVGGANVLFF. Incomplete CDR3 DNA: TGTGCCAGCAAGGGACAGGGGGTAGGTGGGGCCAACGTG.

Notes on this clone: The read halts 3 residues ahead of the CDR3 end, with the missing end drawn from the germline J gene. The V and J genes are TRBV18 and TRBJ1-2; TRBD1 matches at 9 bases. Per the germline V gene, CDR1 is KGHSH and CDR2 is LQKENI. This CDR3 has 16 residues. V lost 3 bases, J lost 6 bases, and 11 bases stayed unmatched. The CDR3 here is CASSPSATGGADGYTF. CDR3 bases read: TGTGCCAGCTCACCGTCGGCTACAGGGGGCGCCGATGGC.

A remark on this clone: The CDR3 end is not reached by the read, which stops 3 residues before it; the germline J gene fills it in. This rearrangement joins TRBV18 to TRBJ1-1; maybe TRBD1 (6 bases). CDR3 length: 13 residues. V was pared by 3 bases and J by 3 bases, with 8 bases between. Germline lookup yields CDR1 KGHSH and CDR2 LQKENI. The chain's CDR3 is CASSPDRHTEAFF. The sequenced part of the CDR3 DNA is TGTGCCAGCTCACCCGACAGGCACACTGAA. The complete variable domain, with remaining parts taken from reference TRBV18 and TRBJ1-1, reads NAGVMQNPRHLVRRRGQEARLRCSPMKGHSHVYWYRQLPEEGLKFMVYLQKENIIDESGMPKERFSAEFPKEGPSILRIQQVVRGDSAAYFCASSPDRHTEAFFGQGTRLTVV.

Concerning this clone: The CDR3 end lies 3 residues beyond the end of the read and is filled in from the germline J gene. The chain recombines TRBV19 with TRBJ1-1; 7 bases are shared with TRBD1. V lost 4 bases, J lost 1 base, and 3 bases stayed unmatched. Germline V CDR1 and CDR2: LNHDA, SQIVND (reference sequence). The CDR3 has 14 residues. The CDR3 loop reads CASSRGQWNTEAFF. CDR3 bases read: TGTGCCAGTAGTAGGGGACAGTGGAACACTGAA.

Notes on this clone: The read stops 3 residues short of the end of the CDR3; the missing end is completed from the germline J gene. Other nucleotide sequences in the sample specify the same CDR3. The genes are TRBV11-3 and TRBJ2-2; D not resolved. V was pared by 0 bases and J by 4 bases, with 6 bases between. This CDR3 is built from 14 residues. Germline V gene sequence: CDR1 SGHNT, CDR2 YENEEA. CDR3: CASSLEGSTGELFF. The sequenced CDR3 bases are TGTGCCAGCAGCTTAGAAGGCAGCACCGGGGAG. Using reference TRBV11-3 and TRBJ2-2 for the parts outside the CDR3, the full variable domain is EAGVVQSPRYKIIEKKQPVAFWCNPISGHNTLYWYLQNLGQGPELLIRYENEEAVDDSQLPKDRFSAERLKGVDSTLKIQPAELGDSAVYLCASSLEGSTGELFFGEGSRLTVL.

Concerning this clone: From the germline J gene comes the end of the CDR3, since the read stops 3 residues before it. The chain links TRBV6-2 or TRBV6-3 to TRBJ1-1, with TRBD1 matching 8 bases. With 4 bases clipped from V and 1 base from J, the junction kept 2 bases outside the gene matches. Germline CDR1 reads MNHEY; CDR2 reads SVGEGT. The CDR3 covers 14 residues. The CDR3 sequence: CASSWTGTNTEAFF. The covered CDR3 bases are TGTGCCAGCAGTTGGACAGGGACGAACACTGAA.

A word on this clone: The read terminates 3 residues before the CDR3 end, so the remaining end is supplied by the germline J gene. The chain employs TRBV7-6 and TRBJ1-2; no reliable D call. The CDR3 is 11 residues long. The germline V gene encodes CDR1 SGHVS and CDR2 FNYEAQ. The CDR3 reads CASSLGHDYTF. CDR3 bases read: TGTGCCAGCAGCTTAGGACACGAC.

Remarks on this clone: The read falls 3 residues short of the CDR3 end, and the missing part is taken from the germline J gene. V usage is TRBV7-9 and J usage is TRBJ2-1, with TRBD2 identical over 10 bases. Trimming at V came to 5 bases and at J to 7 bases, leaving 8 bases not matched to a gene. The CDR3 length is 15 residues. The germline V gene encodes CDR1 SEHNR and CDR2 FQNEAQ (reference sequence). The CDR3: CASSSTGTSVNEQFF. The covered CDR3 bases are TGTGCCAGCAGCAGCACCGGGACTAGCGTTAATGAG.

About this clone: The read terminates 3 residues ahead of where the CDR3 ends, so the germline J gene completes it. The gene calls are TRBV20-1 and TRBJ2-3; TRBD2 agrees at 10 bases. The CDR3 consists of 17 residues. Germline V lookup: CDR1 DFQATT, CDR2 SNEGSKA (reference sequence). The J segment lost 5 bases and the V segment lost 6 bases, leaving 17 bases of the junction unmatched. CDR3 in amino acids: CSARRDSSGGSGDTQYF. The covered CDR3 bases are TGCAGTGCCCGCCGGGATTCTAGCGGGGGATCGGGAGATACG.

Note on this clone: The CDR3 extends 3 residues past the end of the read, so its final part is completed from the germline J gene. V is TRBV2 and J is TRBJ1-6; possible D gene TRBD1, 6 bases. This CDR3 is 16 amino acids long. Per germline, CDR1 SNHLY and CDR2 FYNNEI. Deletions cut 3 bases from V and 1 base from J, with 10 bases between. The CDR3 bases that were read are TGTGCCAGCAGTGAGAGGGGGAGATCCTATAATTCACCC. It codes for CASSERGRSYNSP. The whole CDR3 sequence reads CASSERGRSYNSPLHF.

Remarks on this clone: The read terminates 3 residues ahead of where the CDR3 ends, so the germline J gene completes it. The chain has TRBV20-1 and TRBJ2-5; 8 bases map to TRBD1. The CDR3 spans 12 residues. V shed 5 bases and J 5 bases; nucleotides not matched to a gene: 4. Per the germline V gene, CDR1 is DFQATT and CDR2 is SNEGSKA (reference sequence). CDR3 bases read: TGCAGTGCTCGACAGGGGCAGGAGACC. Translated: CSARQGQET. In full, the CDR3 is CSARQGQETQYF.